The rows below give T cell receptor beta chains drawn from one sample of a study of cytomegalovirus exposure and HLA in healthy donors. Libraries were prepared by immunoSEQ multiplex PCR; TCRdb keeps only in-frame clonotypes and omits some of them. Of some 200,000 clones in the sample, more than 65% were seen once. The sequencing sample was made of PBMCs. Receptors were obtained from a girl between 10 and 17 years old in good health and CMV-seropositive. Both conserved end residues are trimmed from each CDR3. Not all rows give a size; the values are once, few, many and, for expanded clones, a class.

TRBJ2-7 TRBV5-1 - ASSLREKGSYEQY
TRBJ1-6 TRBV4-3 - ASSRITGNNSPLH
TRBJ2-7 TRBV7-9 - ASSAGTSGGAWEQY
TRBJ1-6 TRBV9 - ASSNHGTDSPLH
TRBJ1-1 TRBV11-2 few ASSLDRDRRNTEAF
TRBJ1-6 TRBV4-1 once ASSQGDTYNSPLH
TRBJ2-3 TRBV7-2 - ASSHGLAGDQWEY
TRBJ1-3 TRBV7-6 - ASSRQATGNTIY
TRBJ2-2 TRBV6-5 - ASSLGQGNTGELF
TRBJ1-6 TRBV2 - ASTQKWQSPLH
TRBJ1-4 TRBV18 once ASSPPAKTATNEKLF
TRBJ2-7 TRBV7-7 - ASSPGGGYEQY
TRBJ2-5 TRBV14 once ASSRGQIETQY
TRBJ1-2 TRBV18 few ASSRTGDYGYT
TRBJ2-7 TRBV30 - AWRRGSVEQY
TRBJ1-2 TRBV2 - ASSEALLQGMHYGYT
TRBJ2-7 TRBV7-9 - ASSQRRTAGAYEQY
TRBJ1-2 TRBV5-5 - ASSPQGHEVLYGYT
TRBJ2-7 TRBV11-2 - ASSKLGTGVYEQY
TRBJ2-5 TRBV7-2 - ASSMGGNQETQY
TRBJ2-1 TRBV18 - ASSPGLGREQF
TRBJ2-2 TRBV19 - ASSKGTGLSGELF
TRBJ1-6 TRBV6-5 - ASSLDRANSPLH
TRBJ2-2 TRBV2 - ASKNRGAAGELF